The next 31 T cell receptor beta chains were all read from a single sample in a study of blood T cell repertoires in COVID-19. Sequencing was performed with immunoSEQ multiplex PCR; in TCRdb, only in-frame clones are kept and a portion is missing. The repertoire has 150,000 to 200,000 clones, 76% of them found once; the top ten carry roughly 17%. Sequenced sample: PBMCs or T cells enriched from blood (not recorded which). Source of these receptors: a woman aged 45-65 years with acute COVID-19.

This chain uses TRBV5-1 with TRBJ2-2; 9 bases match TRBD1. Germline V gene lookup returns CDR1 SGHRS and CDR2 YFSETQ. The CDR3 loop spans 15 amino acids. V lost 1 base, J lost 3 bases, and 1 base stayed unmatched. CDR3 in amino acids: CASSLRTGDTGELFF. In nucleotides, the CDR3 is TGCGCCAGCAGCTTGCGGACAGGGGACACCGGGGAGCTGTTTTTT.

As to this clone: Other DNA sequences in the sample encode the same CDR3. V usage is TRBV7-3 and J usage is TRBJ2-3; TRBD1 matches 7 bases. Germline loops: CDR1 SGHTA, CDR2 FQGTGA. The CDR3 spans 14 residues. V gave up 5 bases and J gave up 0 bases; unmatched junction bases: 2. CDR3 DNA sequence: TGTGCCAGCAGCCGGGACAGTAGCACAGATACGCAGTATTTT. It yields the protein CASSRDSSTDTQYF. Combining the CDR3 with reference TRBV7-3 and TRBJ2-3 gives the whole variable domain GAGVSQTPSNKVTEKGKYVELRCDPISGHTALYWYRQSLGQGPEFLIYFQGTGAADDSGLPNDRFFAVRPEGSVSTLKIQRTERGDSAVYLCASSRDSSTDTQYFGPGTRLTVL.

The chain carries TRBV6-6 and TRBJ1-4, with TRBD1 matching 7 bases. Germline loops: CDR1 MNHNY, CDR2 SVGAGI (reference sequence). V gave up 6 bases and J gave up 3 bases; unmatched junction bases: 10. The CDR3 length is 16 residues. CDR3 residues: CASSPNTGTANEKLFF. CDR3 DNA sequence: TGTGCCAGCAGCCCAAATACCGGGACAGCTAATGAAAAACTGTTTTTT.

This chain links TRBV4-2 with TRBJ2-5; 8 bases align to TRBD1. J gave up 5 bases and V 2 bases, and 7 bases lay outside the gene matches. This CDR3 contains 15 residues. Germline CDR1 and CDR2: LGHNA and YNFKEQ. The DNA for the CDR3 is TGTGCCAGCAGCCAAATGCCAGGGGGCAGGGAGACCCAGTACTTC. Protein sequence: CASSQMPGGRETQYF.

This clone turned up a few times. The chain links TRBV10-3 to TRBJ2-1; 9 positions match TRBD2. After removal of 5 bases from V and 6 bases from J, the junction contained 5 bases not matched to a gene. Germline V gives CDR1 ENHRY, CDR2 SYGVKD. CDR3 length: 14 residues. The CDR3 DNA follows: TGTGCCATCAGTTTACCGGGACTAGCCAATGAGCAGTTCTTC. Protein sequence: CAISLPGLANEQFF.

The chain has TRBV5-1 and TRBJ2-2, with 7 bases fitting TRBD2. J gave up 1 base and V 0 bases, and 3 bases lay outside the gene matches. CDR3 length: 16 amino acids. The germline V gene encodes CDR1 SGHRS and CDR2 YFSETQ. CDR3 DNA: TGCGCCAGCAGCTTGGCGGAGCGGGGGAACACCGGGGAGCTGTTTTTT. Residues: CASSLAERGNTGELFF.

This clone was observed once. This chain's CDR3 is CASSNVGVIYEQYV. In DNA, the CDR3 is TGTGCCAGCAGCAACGTCGGGGTTATCTACGAGCAGTACGTC. The chain couples TRBV28 to TRBJ2-7, with TRBD2 as a possible D gene (5 bases). The CDR3 is made up of 14 amino acids. Germline CDR1 reads MDHEN; CDR2 reads SYDVKM. Trimming stripped 6 bases from V and 3 bases from J, with 15 bases between.

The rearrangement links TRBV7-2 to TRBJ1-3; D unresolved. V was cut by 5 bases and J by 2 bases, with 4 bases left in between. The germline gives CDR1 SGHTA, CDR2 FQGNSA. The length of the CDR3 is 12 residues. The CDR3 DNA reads TGTGCCAGCAGCAGCACTGGAAACACCATATATTTT. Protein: CASSSTGNTIYF.

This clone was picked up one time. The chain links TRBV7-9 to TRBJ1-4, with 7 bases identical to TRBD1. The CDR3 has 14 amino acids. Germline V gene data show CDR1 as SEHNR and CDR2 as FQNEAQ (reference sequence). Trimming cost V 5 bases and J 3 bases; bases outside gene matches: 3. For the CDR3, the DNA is TGTGCCAGCAGCGACAGGGTAGCTAATGAAAAACTGTTTTTT. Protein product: CASSDRVANEKLFF. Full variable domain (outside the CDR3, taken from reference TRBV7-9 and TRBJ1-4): DTGVSQNPRHKITKRGQNVTFRCDPISEHNRLYWYRQTLGQGPEFLTYFQNEAQLEKSRLLSDRFSAERPKGSFSTLEIQRTEQGDSAMYLCASSDRVANEKLFFGSGTQLSVL.

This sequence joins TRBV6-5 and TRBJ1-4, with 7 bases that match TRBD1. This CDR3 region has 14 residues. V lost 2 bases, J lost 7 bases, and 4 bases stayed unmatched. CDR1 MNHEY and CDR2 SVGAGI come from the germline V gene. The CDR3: CASSYGSGGEKLFF. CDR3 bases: TGTGCCAGCAGTTACGGATCAGGGGGTGAAAAACTGTTTTTT.

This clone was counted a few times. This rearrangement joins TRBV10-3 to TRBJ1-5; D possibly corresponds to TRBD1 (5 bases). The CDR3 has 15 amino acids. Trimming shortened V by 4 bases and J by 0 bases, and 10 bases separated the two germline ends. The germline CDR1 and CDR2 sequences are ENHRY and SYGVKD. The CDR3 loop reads CAISGGENSNQPQHF. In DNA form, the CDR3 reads TGTGCCATCAGTGGGGGGGAGAATAGCAATCAGCCCCAGCATTTT.

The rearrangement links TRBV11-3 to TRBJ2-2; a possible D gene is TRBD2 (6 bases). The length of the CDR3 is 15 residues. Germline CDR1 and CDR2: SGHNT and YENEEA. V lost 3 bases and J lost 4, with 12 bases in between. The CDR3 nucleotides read TGTGCCAGCAGCTTCGGAGGGGTTGGCACCGGGGAGCTGTTTTTT. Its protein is CASSFGGVGTGELFF.

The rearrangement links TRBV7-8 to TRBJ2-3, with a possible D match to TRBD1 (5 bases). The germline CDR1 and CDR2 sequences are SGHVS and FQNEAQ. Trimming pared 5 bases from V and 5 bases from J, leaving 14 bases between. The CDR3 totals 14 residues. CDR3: CASSQGAVEDTQYF. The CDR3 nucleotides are TGTGCCAGCAGCCAAGGGGCGGTGGAAGATACGCAGTATTTT.

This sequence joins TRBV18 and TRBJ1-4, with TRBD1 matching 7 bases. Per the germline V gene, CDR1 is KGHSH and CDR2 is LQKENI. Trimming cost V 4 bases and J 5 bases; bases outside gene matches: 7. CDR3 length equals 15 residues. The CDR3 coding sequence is TGTGCCAGCTCACGCGCGGACAGGCAAAATGAAAAACTGTTTTTT. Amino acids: CASSRADRQNEKLFF. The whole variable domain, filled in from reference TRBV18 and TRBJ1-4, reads NAGVMQNPRHLVRRRGQEARLRCSPMKGHSHVYWYRQLPEEGLKFMVYLQKENIIDESGMPKERFSAEFPKEGPSILRIQQVVRGDSAAYFCASSRADRQNEKLFFGSGTQLSVL.

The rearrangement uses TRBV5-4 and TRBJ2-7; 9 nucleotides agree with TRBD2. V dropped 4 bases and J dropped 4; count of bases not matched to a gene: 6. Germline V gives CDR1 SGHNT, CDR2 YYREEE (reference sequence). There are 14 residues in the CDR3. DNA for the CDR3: TGTGCCAGCAGCCTGGGACTAGCCGTATACGAGCAGTACGTC. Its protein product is CASSLGLAVYEQYV.

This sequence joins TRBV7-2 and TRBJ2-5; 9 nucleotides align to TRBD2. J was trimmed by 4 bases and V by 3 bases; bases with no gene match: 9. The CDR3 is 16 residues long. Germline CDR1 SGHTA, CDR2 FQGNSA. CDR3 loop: CASSFYSSGKGETQYF. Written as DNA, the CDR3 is TGTGCCAGCAGCTTCTATTCTAGCGGGAAGGGAGAGACCCAGTACTTC.

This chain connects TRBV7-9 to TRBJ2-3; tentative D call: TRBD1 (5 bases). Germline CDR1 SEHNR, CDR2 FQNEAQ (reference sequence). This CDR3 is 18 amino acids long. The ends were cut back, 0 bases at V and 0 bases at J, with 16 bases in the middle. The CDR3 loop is CASSLARGLGSSTDTQYF. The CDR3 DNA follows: TGTGCCAGCAGCTTAGCTAGGGGCCTCGGGTCTAGCACAGATACGCAGTATTTT. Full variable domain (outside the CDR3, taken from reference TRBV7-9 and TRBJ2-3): DTGVSQNPRHKITKRGQNVTFRCDPISEHNRLYWYRQTLGQGPEFLTYFQNEAQLEKSRLLSDRFSAERPKGSFSTLEIQRTEQGDSAMYLCASSLARGLGSSTDTQYFGPGTRLTVL.

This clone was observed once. CDR3 sequence (DNA): TGTGCCAGCAGCTTTCTTCAGGGGAGGGAAGAGACCCAGTACTTC. Amino acids: CASSFLQGREETQYF. The chain links TRBV7-8 to TRBJ2-5, with D tentatively TRBD2 (7 bases). Trimming removed 3 bases from V and 3 bases from J, with 14 bases in between. Germline CDR1 and CDR2: SGHVS and FQNEAQ. CDR3 length: 15 amino acids.

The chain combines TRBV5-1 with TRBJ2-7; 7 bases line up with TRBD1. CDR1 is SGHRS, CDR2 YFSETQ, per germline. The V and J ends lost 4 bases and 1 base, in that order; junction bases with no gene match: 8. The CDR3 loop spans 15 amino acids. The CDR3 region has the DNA TGCGCCAGCAGCGCGACAGGGTCCGGGTCCTACGAGCAGTACGTC. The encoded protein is CASSATGSGSYEQYV.

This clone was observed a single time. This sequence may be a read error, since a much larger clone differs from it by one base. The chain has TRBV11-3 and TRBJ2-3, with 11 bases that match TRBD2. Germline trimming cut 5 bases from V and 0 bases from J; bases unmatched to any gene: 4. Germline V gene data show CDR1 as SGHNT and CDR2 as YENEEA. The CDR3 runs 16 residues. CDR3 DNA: TGTGCCAGCAGCCTCGGACTAGCGGGTAGCACAGATACGCAGTATTTT. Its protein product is CASSLGLAGSTDTQYF.

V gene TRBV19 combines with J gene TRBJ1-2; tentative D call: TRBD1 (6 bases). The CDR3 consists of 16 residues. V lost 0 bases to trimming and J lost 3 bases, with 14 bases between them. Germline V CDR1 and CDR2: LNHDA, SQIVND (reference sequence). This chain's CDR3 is CASSIDKNRAYYGYTF. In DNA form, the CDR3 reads TGTGCCAGTAGTATAGATAAGAACAGGGCGTACTATGGCTACACCTTC.

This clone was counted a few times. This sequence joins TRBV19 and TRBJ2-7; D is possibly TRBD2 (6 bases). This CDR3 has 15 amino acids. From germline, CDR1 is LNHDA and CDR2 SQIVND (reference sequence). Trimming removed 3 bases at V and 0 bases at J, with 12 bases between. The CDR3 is CASSIGGGSSYEQYV. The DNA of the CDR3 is TGTGCCAGTAGTATCGGGGGTGGCAGCTCCTACGAGCAGTACGTC.

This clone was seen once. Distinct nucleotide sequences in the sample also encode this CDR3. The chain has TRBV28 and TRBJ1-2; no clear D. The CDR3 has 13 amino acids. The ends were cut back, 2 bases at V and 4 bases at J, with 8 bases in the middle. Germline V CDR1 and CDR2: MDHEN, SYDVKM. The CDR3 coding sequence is TGTGCCAGCAGTTTACCGGGTAGCTATGGCTACACCTTC. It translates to CASSLPGSYGYTF.

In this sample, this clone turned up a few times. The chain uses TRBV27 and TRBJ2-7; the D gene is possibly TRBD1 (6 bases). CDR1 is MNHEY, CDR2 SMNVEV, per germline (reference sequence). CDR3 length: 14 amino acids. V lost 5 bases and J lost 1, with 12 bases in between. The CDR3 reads CASSPGHQSYEQYV. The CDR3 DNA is TGTGCCAGCAGTCCGGGACACCAGTCCTACGAGCAGTACGTC.

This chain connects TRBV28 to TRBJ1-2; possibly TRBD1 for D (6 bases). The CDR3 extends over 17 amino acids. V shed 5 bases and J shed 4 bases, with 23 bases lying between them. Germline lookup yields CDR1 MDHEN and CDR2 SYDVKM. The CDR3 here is CASSPSGRGAIGYGYTF. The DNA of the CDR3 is TGTGCCAGCAGTCCATCGGGCCGGGGGGCCATCGGCTATGGCTACACCTTC.

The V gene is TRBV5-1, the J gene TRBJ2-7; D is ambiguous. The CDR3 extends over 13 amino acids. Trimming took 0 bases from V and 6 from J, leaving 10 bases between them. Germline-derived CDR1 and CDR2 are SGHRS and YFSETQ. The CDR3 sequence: CASSLVGLSEQYV. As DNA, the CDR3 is TGCGCCAGCAGCTTGGTCGGTCTGTCCGAGCAGTACGTC.

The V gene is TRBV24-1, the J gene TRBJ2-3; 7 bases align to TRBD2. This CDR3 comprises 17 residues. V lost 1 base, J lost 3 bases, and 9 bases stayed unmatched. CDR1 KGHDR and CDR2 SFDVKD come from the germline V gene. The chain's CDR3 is CATSDFWGEGGTDTQYF. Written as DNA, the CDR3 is TGTGCCACCAGTGATTTTTGGGGGGAGGGCGGAACAGATACGCAGTATTTT.

CDR3 in amino acids: CASRGTDRLLPQHF. CDR3 in DNA: TGTGCCAGTAGGGGGACAGACAGACTTCTGCCCCAGCATTTT. The chain links TRBV19 to TRBJ1-5; 7 bases fit TRBD1. The CDR3 covers 14 residues. V trimming: 6 bases; J trimming: 9 bases; junction bases outside the gene matches: 11. Germline V gene data show CDR1 as LNHDA and CDR2 as SQIVND (reference sequence).

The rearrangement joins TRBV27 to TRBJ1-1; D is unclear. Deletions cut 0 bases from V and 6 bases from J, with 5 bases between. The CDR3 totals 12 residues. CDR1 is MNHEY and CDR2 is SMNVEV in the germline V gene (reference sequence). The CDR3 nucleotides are TGTGCCAGCAGTTTATCGGCACCTGAAGCTTTCTTT. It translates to CASSLSAPEAFF.

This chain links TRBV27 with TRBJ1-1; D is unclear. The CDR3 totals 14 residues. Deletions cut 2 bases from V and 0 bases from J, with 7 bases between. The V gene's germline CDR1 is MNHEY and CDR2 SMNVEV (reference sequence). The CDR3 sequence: CASSLISVNTEAFF. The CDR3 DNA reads TGTGCCAGCAGTTTAATTTCGGTGAACACTGAAGCTTTCTTT.

Written as DNA, the CDR3 is TGCGCCAGCAGCCGCAATGACCTGGCGGAGGATGGCTACACCTTC. Protein product: CASSRNDLAEDGYTF. The rearrangement joins TRBV4-1 to TRBJ1-2, with D uncertain. The V end lost 4 bases, the J end lost 6 bases, and 18 bases lay between the germline ends. Germline CDR1 MGHRA, CDR2 YSYEKL. This CDR3 comprises 15 residues.